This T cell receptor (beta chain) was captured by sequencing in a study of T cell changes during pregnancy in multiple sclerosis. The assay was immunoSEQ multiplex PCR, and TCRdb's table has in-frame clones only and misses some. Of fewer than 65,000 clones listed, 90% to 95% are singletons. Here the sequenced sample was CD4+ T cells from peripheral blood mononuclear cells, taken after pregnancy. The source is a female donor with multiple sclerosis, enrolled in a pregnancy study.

CDR3 protein: CASSVDRRNTIYF. The DNA for the CDR3 is TGTGCCAGCAGCGTCGACAGAAGAAACACCATATATTTT. The chain is built from TRBV9 and TRBJ1-3; tentative D call: TRBD1 (5 bases). Trimming stripped 2 bases from V and 5 bases from J, with 8 bases between. There are 13 residues in the CDR3. CDR1 and CDR2 from the germline V gene are SGDLS and YYNGEE.